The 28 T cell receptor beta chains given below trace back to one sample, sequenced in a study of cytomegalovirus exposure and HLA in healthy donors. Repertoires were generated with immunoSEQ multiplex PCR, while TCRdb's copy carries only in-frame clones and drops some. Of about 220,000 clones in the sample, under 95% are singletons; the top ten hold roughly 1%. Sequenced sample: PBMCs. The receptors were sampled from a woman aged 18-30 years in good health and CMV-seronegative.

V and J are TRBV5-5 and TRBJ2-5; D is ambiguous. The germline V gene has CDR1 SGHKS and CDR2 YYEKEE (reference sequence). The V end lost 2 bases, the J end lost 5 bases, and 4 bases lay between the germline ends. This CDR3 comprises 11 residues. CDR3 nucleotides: TGTGCCAGCAGCTTTAGTGAGACCCAGTACTTC. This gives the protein CASSFSETQYF.

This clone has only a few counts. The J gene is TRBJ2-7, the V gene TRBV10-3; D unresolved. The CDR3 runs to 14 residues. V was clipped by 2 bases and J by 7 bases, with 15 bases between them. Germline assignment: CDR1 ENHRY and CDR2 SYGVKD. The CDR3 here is CAISEEVGTREQYF. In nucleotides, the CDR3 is TGTGCCATCAGTGAGGAGGTAGGAACAAGAGAGCAGTACTTC.

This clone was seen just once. CDR3: CAWEGQGGETQYF. The CDR3 DNA reads as TGTGCCTGGGAGGGACAGGGCGGGGAGACCCAGTACTTC. The chain employs TRBV30 and TRBJ2-5, with 9 bases that match TRBD1. The V segment lost 5 bases and the J segment 5 bases; nucleotides outside the gene matches: 6. This CDR3 is built from 13 residues. Germline values: CDR1 GTSNPN, CDR2 SVGIG (reference sequence). The variable domain in full, with the rest retrieved from reference TRBV30 and TRBJ2-5, is SQTIHQWPATLVQPVGSPLSLECTVEGTSNPNLYWYRQAAGRGLQLLFYSVGIGQISSEVPQNLSASRPQDRQFILSSKKLLLSDSGFYLCAWEGQGGETQYFGPGTRLLVL.

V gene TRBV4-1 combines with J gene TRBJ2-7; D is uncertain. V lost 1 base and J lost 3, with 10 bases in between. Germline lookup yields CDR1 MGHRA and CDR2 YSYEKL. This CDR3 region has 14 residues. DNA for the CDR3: TGCGCCAGCAGCCAAGGTCCCCTAGGCTACGAGCAGTACTTC. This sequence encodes CASSQGPLGYEQYF.

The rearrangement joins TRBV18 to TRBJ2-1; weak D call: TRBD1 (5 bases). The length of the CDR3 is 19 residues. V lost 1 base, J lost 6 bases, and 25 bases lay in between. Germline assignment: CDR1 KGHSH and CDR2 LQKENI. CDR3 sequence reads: CASSPQAPETETRINEQFF. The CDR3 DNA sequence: TGTGCCAGCTCACCACAGGCCCCAGAGACAGAGACGAGGATCAATGAGCAGTTCTTC. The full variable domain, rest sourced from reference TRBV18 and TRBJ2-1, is NAGVMQNPRHLVRRRGQEARLRCSPMKGHSHVYWYRQLPEEGLKFMVYLQKENIIDESGMPKERFSAEFPKEGPSILRIQQVVRGDSAAYFCASSPQAPETETRINEQFFGPGTRLTVL.

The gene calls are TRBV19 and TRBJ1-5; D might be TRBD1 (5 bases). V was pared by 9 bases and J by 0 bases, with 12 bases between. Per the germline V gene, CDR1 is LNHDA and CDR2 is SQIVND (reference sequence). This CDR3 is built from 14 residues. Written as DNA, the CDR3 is TGTGCCAGCGTTGACAGCTATAGCAATCAGCCCCAGCATTTT. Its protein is CASVDSYSNQPQHF.

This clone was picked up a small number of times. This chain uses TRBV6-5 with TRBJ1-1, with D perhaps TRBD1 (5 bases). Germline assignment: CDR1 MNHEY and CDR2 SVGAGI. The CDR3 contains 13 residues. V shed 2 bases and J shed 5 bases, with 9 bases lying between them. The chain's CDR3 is CASSYRGRTEAFF. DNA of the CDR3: TGTGCCAGCAGTTACAGGGGTAGGACTGAAGCTTTCTTT.

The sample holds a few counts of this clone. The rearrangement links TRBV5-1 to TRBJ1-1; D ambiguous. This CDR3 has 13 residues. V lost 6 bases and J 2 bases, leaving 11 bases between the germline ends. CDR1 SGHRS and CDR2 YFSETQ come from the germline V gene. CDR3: CASIEGANTEAFF. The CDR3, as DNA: TGCGCCAGCATCGAGGGAGCAAACACTGAAGCTTTCTTT.

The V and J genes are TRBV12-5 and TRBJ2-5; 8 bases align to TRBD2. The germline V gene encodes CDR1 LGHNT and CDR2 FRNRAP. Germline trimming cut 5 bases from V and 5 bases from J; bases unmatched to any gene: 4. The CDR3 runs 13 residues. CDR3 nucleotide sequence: TGTGCTAGTGGTCCCCCGGGGGGGGAGACCCAGTACTTC. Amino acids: CASGPPGGETQYF.

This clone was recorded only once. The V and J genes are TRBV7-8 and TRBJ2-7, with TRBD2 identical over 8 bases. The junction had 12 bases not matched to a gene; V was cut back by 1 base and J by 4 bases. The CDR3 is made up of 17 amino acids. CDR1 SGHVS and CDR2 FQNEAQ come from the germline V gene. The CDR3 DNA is TGTGCCAGCAGCTTAGTATTAGTAGCGGGATTCTTATACGAGCAGTACTTC. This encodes CASSLVLVAGFLYEQYF.

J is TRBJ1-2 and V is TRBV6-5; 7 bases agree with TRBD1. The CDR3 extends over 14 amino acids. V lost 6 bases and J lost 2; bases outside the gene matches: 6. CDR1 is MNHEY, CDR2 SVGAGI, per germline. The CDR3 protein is CASSIDRANYGYTF. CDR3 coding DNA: TGTGCCAGCAGCATAGACAGGGCCAACTATGGCTACACCTTC.

As DNA, the CDR3 is TGTGCCAGCAGAGGGGACAGGGGGGACGCTGAAGCTTTCTTT. This translates into CASRGDRGDAEAFF. This chain joins TRBV5-4 and TRBJ1-1; 11 nucleotides align to TRBD1. V dropped 5 bases and J dropped 6; count of bases not matched to a gene: 6. CDR3 length: 14 amino acids. CDR1 is SGHNT and CDR2 is YYREEE in the germline V gene (reference sequence).

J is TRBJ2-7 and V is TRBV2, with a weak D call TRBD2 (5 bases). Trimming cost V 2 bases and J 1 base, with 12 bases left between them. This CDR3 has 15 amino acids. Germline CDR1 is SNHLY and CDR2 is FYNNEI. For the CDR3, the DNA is TGTGCCAGCAGTGAAATTGCGGGCCCTTCCTACGAGCAGTACTTC. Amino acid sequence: CASSEIAGPSYEQYF.

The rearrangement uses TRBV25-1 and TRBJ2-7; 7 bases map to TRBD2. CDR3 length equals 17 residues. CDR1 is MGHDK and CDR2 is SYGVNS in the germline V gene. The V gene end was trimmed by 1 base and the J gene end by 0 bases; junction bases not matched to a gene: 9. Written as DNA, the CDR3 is TGTGCCAGCAGTGAATCTCTAGCGGTAAGATCCTCCTACGAGCAGTACTTC. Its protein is CASSESLAVRSSYEQYF.

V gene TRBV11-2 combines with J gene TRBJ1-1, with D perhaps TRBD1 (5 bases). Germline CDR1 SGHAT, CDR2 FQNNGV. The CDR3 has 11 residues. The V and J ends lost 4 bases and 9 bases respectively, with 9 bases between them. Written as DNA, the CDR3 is TGTGCCAGCAGCTCGACAGACAAAGCTTTCTTT. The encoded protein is CASSSTDKAFF.

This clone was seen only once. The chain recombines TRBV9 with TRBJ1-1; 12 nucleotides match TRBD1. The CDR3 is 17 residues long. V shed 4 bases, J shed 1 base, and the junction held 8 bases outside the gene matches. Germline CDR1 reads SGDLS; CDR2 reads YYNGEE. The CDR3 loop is CASSWKGQGAPNTEAFF. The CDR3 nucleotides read TGTGCCAGCAGCTGGAAGGGACAGGGGGCCCCGAACACTGAAGCTTTCTTT.

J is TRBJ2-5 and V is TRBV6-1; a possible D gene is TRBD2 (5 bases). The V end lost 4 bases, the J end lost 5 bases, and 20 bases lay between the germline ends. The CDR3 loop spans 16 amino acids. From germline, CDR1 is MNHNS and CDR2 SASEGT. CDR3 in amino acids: CASSVPLGGSWETQYF. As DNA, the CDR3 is TGTGCCAGCAGTGTCCCCCTGGGTGGGAGTTGGGAGACCCAGTACTTC.

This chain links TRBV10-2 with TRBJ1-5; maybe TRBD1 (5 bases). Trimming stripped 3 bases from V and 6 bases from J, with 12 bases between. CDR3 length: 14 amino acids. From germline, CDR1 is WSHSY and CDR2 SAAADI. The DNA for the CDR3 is TGCGCCAGCAGTGAACCAGCGGGGGGTCAGCCCCAGCATTTT. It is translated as CASSEPAGGQPQHF.

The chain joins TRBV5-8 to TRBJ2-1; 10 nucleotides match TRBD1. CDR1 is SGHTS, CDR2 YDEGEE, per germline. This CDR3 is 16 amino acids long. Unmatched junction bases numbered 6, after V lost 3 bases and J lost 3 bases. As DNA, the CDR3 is TGTGCCAGCAGCTCCAGGGACAGGGGACTCTACAATGAGCAGTTCTTC. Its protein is CASSSRDRGLYNEQFF.

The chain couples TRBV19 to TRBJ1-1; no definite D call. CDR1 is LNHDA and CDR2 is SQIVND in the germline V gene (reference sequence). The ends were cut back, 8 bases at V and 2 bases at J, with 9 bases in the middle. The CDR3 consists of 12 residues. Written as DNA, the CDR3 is TGTGCCAGTCGTCACATTAACACTGAAGCTTTCTTT. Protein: CASRHINTEAFF.

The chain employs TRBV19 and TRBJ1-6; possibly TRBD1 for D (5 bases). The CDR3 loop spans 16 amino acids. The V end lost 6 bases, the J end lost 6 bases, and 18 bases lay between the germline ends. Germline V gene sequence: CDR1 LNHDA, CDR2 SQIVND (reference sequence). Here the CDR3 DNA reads TGTGCCAGTAGGAATCCCCCGGGACTTTTTAATTCACCCCTCCACTTT. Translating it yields CASRNPPGLFNSPLHF.

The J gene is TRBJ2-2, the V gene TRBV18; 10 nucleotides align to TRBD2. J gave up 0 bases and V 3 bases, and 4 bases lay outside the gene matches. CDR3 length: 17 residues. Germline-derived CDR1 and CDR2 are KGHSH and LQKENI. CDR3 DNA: TGTGCCAGCTCACCCCGGACTAGCGGAGCGAACACCGGGGAGCTGTTTTTT. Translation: CASSPRTSGANTGELFF. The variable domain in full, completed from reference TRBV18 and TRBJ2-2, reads NAGVMQNPRHLVRRRGQEARLRCSPMKGHSHVYWYRQLPEEGLKFMVYLQKENIIDESGMPKERFSAEFPKEGPSILRIQQVVRGDSAAYFCASSPRTSGANTGELFFGEGSRLTVL.

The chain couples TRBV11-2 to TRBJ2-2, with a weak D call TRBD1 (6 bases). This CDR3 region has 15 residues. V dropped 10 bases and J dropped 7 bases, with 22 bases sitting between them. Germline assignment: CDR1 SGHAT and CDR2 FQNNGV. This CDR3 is CATHLGWGQGGELFF. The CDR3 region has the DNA TGTGCCACTCACCTGGGGTGGGGGCAGGGCGGGGAGCTGTTTTTT.

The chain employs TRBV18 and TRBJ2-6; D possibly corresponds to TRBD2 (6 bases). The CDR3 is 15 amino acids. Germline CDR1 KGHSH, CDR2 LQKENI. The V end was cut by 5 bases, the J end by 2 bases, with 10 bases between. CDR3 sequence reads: CASSSREAGANVLTF. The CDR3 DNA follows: TGTGCCAGCTCATCCAGGGAGGCTGGGGCCAACGTCCTGACTTTC. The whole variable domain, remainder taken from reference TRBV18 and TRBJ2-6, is NAGVMQNPRHLVRRRGQEARLRCSPMKGHSHVYWYRQLPEEGLKFMVYLQKENIIDESGMPKERFSAEFPKEGPSILRIQQVVRGDSAAYFCASSSREAGANVLTFGAGSRLTVL.

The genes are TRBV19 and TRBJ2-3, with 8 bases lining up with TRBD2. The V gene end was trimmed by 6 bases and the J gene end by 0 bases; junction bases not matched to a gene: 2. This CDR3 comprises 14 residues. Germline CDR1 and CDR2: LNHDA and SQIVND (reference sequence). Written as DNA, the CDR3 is TGTGCCAGTAGCGGGACTAGGAGCACAGATACGCAGTATTTT. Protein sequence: CASSGTRSTDTQYF.

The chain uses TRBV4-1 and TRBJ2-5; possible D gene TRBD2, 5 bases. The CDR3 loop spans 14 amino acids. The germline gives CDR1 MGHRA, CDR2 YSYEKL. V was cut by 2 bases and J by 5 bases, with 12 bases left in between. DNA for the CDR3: TGCGCCAGCAGCCAAACGACTAACCGGGAGACCCAGTACTTC. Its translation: CASSQTTNRETQYF.

For the CDR3, the DNA is TGTGCCAGCAGCCCTTTACTAGCGACCCACACCGGGGAGCTGTTTTTT. Protein: CASSPLLATHTGELFF. The chain carries TRBV7-2 and TRBJ2-2; TRBD2 matches at 7 bases. Losses at the gene ends were 5 bases for V and 3 bases for J; bases not matched to a gene: 9. The germline V gene has CDR1 SGHTA and CDR2 FQGNSA. This CDR3 spans 16 amino acids.

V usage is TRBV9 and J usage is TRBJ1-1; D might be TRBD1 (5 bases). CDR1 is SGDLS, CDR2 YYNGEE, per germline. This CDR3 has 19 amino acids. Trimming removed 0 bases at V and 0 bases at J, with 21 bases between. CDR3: CASSVGPTPGGNMNTEAFF. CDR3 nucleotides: TGTGCCAGCAGCGTAGGGCCTACACCGGGGGGAAATATGAACACTGAAGCTTTCTTT.